The rows below give T cell receptor beta chains drawn from one sample of a study of cytomegalovirus exposure and HLA in healthy donors. Assay used: immunoSEQ multiplex PCR; TCRdb lists only in-frame clones, some missing. The sample shows 150,000 to 200,000 clones, approximately 85% of them seen only once. The sample taken for sequencing was PBMCs. The receptors originated from a woman younger than 30 in good health and CMV-seronegative. Each CDR3 is given with its conserved first and last residue. The D gene is left open where the match is weak. Rows give clone size only sometimes, using once, few, many, or a class for an expanded clone.

v_gene	d_gene	j_gene	abundance	CDR3nt	CDR3aa
TRBV9	NA	TRBJ1-1	NA	TGTGCCAGCAGCGTACAGGGGTTTGACACTGAAGCTTTCTTT	CASSVQGFDTEAFF
TRBV10-3	TRBD1	TRBJ1-2	NA	TGTGCCATCAGTGAGGAGGACAGGGGAAAGGATGGCTACACCTTC	CAISEEDRGKDGYTF
TRBV2	NA	TRBJ1-2	NA	TGTGCCAGCAGTGCGGGGGGGCTTTATGGCTACACCTTC	CASSAGGLYGYTF
TRBV2	TRBD1	TRBJ1-1	once	TGTGCCAGCAGTGAAGGGTTCAGGTGGGACAGGGGGATTAGTGAAGCTTTCTTT	CASSEGFRWDRGISEAFF
TRBV13	NA	TRBJ1-2	NA	TGTGCCAGCAGCTTAGGACAGGGAAGGGTCTATGGCTACACCTTC	CASSLGQGRVYGYTF
TRBV5-4	NA	TRBJ2-7	NA	TGTGCCAGCAGCTTGGATCAGGGGCCCTCCTACGAGCAGTACTTC	CASSLDQGPSYEQYF
TRBV29-1	NA	TRBJ1-1	NA	TGCAGCGTTGAAGACAGTACTGAAGCTTTCTTT	CSVEDSTEAFF
TRBV29-1	NA	TRBJ1-1	NA	TGCAGCGTTGAAGATGGAGGACCCCCACAGAACACTGAAGCTTTCTTT	CSVEDGGPPQNTEAFF
TRBV29-1	NA	TRBJ1-2	NA	TGCAGCGTGACAGTTAGTTCTAACTATGGCTACACCTTC	CSVTVSSNYGYTF
TRBV27	NA	TRBJ1-2	few	TGTGCCAGCAGTCCGACCCTCCGGACAGGCTACACCTTC	CASSPTLRTGYTF
TRBV9	TRBD1	TRBJ2-1	NA	TGTGCCAGCAGCGTTTCCCGACAGGGGAACCAGTTCTTC	CASSVSRQGNQFF
TRBV30	TRBD1	TRBJ1-5	few	TGTGCCTGGAGTCAGGGGGCTCAGCCCCAGCATTTT	CAWSQGAQPQHF
TRBV18	TRBD2	TRBJ2-1	NA	TGTGCCAGCTCACTTACACTTATTAGGACTAGCGGGAGTTATGGTGAGCAGTTCTTC	CASSLTLIRTSGSYGEQFF
TRBV6-4	NA	TRBJ1-1	NA	TGTGCCAGCAGTCCTTATCCAGGGGACACTGAAGCTTTCTTT	CASSPYPGDTEAFF
TRBV10-3	NA	TRBJ2-3	NA	TGTGCCATCAGGTCAAAAGGCGGAGGCACAGATACGCAGTATTTT	CAIRSKGGGTDTQYF
TRBV4-1	NA	TRBJ1-2	once	TGCGCCAGCAGCCAAGAAAGCTGGGGCTACACCTTC	CASSQESWGYTF
TRBV5-1	TRBD2	TRBJ2-1	once	TGCGCCAGCAGCCAAGGGACTACCGGTTCGGGTGAGCAGTTCTTC	CASSQGTTGSGEQFF
TRBV15	TRBD1	TRBJ1-2	NA	TGTGCCACCAGCAGAAATCAGGGGGCCTTAAACTATGGCTACACCTTC	CATSRNQGALNYGYTF
TRBV29-1	NA	TRBJ2-7	NA	TGCAGCGTGGGTCCCAGGGAAACCTACGAGCAGTACTTC	CSVGPRETYEQYF
TRBV7-3	NA	TRBJ1-1	NA	TGTGCCAGCAGCTTAGGGGGCTCGGACACTGAAGCTTTCTTT	CASSLGGSDTEAFF
TRBV9	NA	TRBJ2-3	NA	TGTGCCAGCAGCGTAGTGACGGGGGGCCAAGATACGCAGTATTTT	CASSVVTGGQDTQYF
TRBV7-6	TRBD1	TRBJ1-4	NA	TGTGCCAGCTGCCCCACAGGGGGCCTGATTGAAAAACTGTTTTTT	CASCPTGGLIEKLFF
TRBV11-2	NA	TRBJ1-1	NA	TGTGCCAGCATTCCCCTTTTATCAGGGAACACTGAAGCTTTCTTT	CASIPLLSGNTEAFF
TRBV9	NA	TRBJ2-1	NA	TGTGCCAGCAGCGATAATGATGAGCAGTTCTTC	CASSDNDEQFF
TRBV4-1	NA	TRBJ2-1	NA	TGCGCCAGCAGCCAAGGGTCACAGGCCTACAATGAGCAGTTCTTC	CASSQGSQAYNEQFF
TRBV10-3	TRBD2	TRBJ2-3	NA	TGTGCCTCCTCCCCCGGGGTAGCGGGGAGCACAGATACGCAGTATTTT	CASSPGVAGSTDTQYF
TRBV10-3	TRBD1	TRBJ2-1	NA	TGTGCCATCAGTGAGCAAAGGACAGGGGACTACAATGAGCAGTTCTTC	CAISEQRTGDYNEQFF
TRBV4-1	NA	TRBJ1-1	NA	TGCGCCAGCAGCCAAGCTCCGATCGGGGGGAACACTGAAGCTTTCTTT	CASSQAPIGGNTEAFF
TRBV5-1	TRBD1	TRBJ1-4	NA	TGCGCCAGCAGCGACTCAACAGGGGGTGGCTCTAATGAAAAACTGTTTTTT	CASSDSTGGGSNEKLFF
TRBV27	NA	TRBJ2-2	NA	TGTGCCAGCAGTTTATATACGGGGGCGAACACCGGGGAGCTGTTTTTT	CASSLYTGANTGELFF
TRBV12-5	NA	TRBJ1-1	NA	TGTGCTAGTGGGCTGGATACAGTTGCAGGCGTCGGTGAAGCTTTCTTT	CASGLDTVAGVGEAFF